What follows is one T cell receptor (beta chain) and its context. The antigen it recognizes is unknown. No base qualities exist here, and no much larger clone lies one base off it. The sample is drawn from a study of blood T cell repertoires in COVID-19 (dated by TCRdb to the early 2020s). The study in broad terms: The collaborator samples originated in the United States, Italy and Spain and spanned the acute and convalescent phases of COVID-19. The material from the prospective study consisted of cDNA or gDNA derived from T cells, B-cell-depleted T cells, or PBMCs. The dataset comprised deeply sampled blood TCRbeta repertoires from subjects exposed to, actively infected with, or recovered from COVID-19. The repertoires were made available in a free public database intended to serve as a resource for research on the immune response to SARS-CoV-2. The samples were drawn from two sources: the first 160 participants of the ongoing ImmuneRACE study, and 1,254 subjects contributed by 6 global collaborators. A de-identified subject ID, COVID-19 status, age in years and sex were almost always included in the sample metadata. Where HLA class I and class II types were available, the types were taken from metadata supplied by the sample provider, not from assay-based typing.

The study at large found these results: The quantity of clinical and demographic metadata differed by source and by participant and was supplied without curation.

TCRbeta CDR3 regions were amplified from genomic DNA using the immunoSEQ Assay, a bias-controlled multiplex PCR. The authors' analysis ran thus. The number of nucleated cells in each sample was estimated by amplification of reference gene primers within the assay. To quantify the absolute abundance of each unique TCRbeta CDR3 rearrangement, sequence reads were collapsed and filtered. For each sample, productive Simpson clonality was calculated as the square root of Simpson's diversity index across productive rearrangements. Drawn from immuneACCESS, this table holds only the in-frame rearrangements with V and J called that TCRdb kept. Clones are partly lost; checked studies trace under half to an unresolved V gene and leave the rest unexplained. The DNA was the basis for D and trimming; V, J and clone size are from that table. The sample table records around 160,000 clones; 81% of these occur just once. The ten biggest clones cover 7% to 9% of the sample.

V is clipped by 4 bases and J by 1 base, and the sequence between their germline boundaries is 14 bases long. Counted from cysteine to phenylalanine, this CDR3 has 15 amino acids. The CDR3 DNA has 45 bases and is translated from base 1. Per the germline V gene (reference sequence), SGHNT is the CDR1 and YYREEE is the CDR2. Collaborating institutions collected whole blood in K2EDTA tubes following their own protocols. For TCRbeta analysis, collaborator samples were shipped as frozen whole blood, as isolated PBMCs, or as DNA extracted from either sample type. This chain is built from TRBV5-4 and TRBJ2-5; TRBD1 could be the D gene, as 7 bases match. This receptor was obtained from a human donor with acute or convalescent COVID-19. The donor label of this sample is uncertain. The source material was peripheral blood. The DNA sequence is TGTGCCAGCAGCCAGGGGGGTAGGGGCCAAGAGACCCAGTACTTC. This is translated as CASSQGGRGQETQYF.